Listed below are T cell receptor beta chains from one sample, sequenced in a study of blood T cell repertoires in COVID-19. Assay: immunoSEQ multiplex PCR; the TCRdb copy retains only in-frame clones and omits some. The table shows approximately 85,000 clones, with around 89% occurring only once. The sequencing input was peripheral blood. The receptors were sampled from a woman of 80 years or more with active or convalescent COVID-19. Each CDR3 is given without its conserved first and last residue. Each record gives: V gene, CDR3 protein.

V: TRBV28
CDR3: ASRGQLYEQY

V: TRBV5-1
CDR3: ASTRMPGTGGRQETQY

V: TRBV5-1
CDR3: ASSLTTGGTDTQY

V: TRBV28
CDR3: AGNSGGTDTQY

V: TRBV29-1
CDR3: SVVQVGEQY

V: TRBV2
CDR3: ASNRLAGPPADTQY

V: TRBV28
CDR3: ASSPPGLYQPQH

V: TRBV5-4
CDR3: ASIDRVGNTIY

V: TRBV7-3
CDR3: ASTKSGGLYNEQF

V: TRBV5-4
CDR3: ASSTRTSGRAGTDTQY

V: TRBV20-1
CDR3: SASNPDGGARGGYT

V: TRBV19
CDR3: ASSPGTGGITYEQY

V: TRBV2
CDR3: ASNIQGANQPQH

V: TRBV20-1
CDR3: SASYVAGGPGEQF

V: TRBV10-1
CDR3: ASHPGTGVCEQY

V: TRBV9
CDR3: ASSVGGGDYEQY

V: TRBV7-8
CDR3: ASSPRTSGTYEQY

V: TRBV29-1
CDR3: SVAGLAGVPRY

V: TRBV2
CDR3: ASRGQGADKNIQY

V: TRBV2
CDR3: ASSAIQGYGEQY

V: TRBV5-1
CDR3: ASSLTGDSNQPQH

V: TRBV6-6
CDR3: ASRETGGENEKLF